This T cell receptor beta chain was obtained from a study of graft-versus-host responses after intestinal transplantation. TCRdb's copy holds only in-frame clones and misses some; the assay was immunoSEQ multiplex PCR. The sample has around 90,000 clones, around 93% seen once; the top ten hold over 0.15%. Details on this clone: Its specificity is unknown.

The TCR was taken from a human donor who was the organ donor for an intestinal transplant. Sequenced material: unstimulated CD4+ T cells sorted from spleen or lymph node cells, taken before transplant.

The CDR3 here is CASSSGTGQYGYTF. The CDR3, as DNA: TGTGCCAGCAGCTCCGGGACAGGGCAGTATGGCTACACCTTC. The chain employs TRBV7-9 and TRBJ1-2; TRBD1 agrees at 9 bases. CDR1 is SEHNR, CDR2 FQNEAQ, per germline (reference sequence). The length of the CDR3 is 14 residues. J lost 5 bases, V lost 4 bases, and 5 bases had no gene match.